Ten or more counts support the clone carrying this T cell receptor (beta chain). Antigen unknown. From the 5' RACE reads, TCRdb called clonotypes with MiXCR, one entry per CDR3 protein. Seen here are 120,000 to 150,000 distinct CDR3 sequences, about 5.5% observed once, and the top ten hold around 2%. From germline, CDR1 is SGHRS and CDR2 YFSETQ. V was clipped by 0 bases and J by 3 bases, with 7 bases between them. The CDR3 consists of 14 residues. The data originate from a study of T-cell memory formation after mild COVID-19. Findings of the study overall: That cross-reactive memory joined was suggested by some responding clones appearing in pre-infection memory.

This sequence was found in an adult woman who had mild COVID-19 (a few samples of this study predate the infection). Cell type and time point are not known. This chain links TRBV5-1 with TRBJ2-4; D is possibly TRBD1 (5 bases). Sequencing was performed on PBMCs or a T cell subset sorted from them (not recorded which). CDR3 residues: CASSLEGYKNIQYF. The CDR3 DNA is TGCGCCAGCAGCTTGGAGGGGTACAAAAACATTCAGTACTTC.